The TCR beta chain under discussion was sequenced for a study of identical twins. MiXCR was run by TCRdb on the 5' RACE reads, yielding one entry per CDR3 protein. The sample contains some 500,000 distinct CDR3 sequences, approximately 9.6% of which appear only once. The CDR3 sequence is 16 residues long. Germline CDR1 is SGHRS and CDR2 is YFSETQ. Trimming stripped 3 bases from V and 3 bases from J, with 15 bases between. This clonotype was observed a handful of times. The sample also formed part of further work on yellow fever vaccine responses in identical twins.

The genes are TRBV5-1 and TRBJ2-2; D unresolved. The receptor was isolated from a woman in her late teens or twenties in good health. Sample: PBMCs. The CDR3 region has the DNA TGCGCCAGCAGCTCCGTTTGGAGCCGTGACACCGGGGAGCTGTTTTTT. This gives the protein CASSSVWSRDTGELFF.